This T cell receptor beta chain was profiled in a study of T cell repertoires in cytomegalovirus infection. Turning to the study itself: Recently identified HLA-C-restricted CMV epitopes and well-studied HLA-B-restricted CMV epitopes were used by the study. Public TCR beta signatures were indicative of both CMV infection and a matching HLA type. Study results and limitations: HLA-C-restricted CMV-specific TCR beta clonotypes were dominant in the ex vivo response.

The table lists this clonotype with many counts. No antigen is known for it. TCRdb reanalysed the reads using MiXCR and keeps one entry per CDR3 protein. The sample holds about a million distinct CDR3 sequences, around 29% seen once. The germline V and J ends were trimmed by 6 bases and 4 bases, with 4 bases remaining between them. Germline-derived CDR1 and CDR2 are MNHNS and SASEGT. The CDR3 contains 11 residues. The gene calls are TRBV6-1 and TRBJ1-5, with no clear D. The sequence was obtained from a human donor in good health (CMV status not recorded). Some clones in this sample may be carry-over from other donors' samples. Sequenced here: cultured CD8+ T cells from PBMCs, sampled from culture after CMV antigen stimulation. DNA for the CDR3: TGTGCCAGCAGGGAAAATCAGCCCCAGCATTTT. This codes for CASRENQPQHF.